These T cell receptor beta chains were read from a single sample in a study of blood T cell repertoires in COVID-19. The assay was immunoSEQ multiplex PCR, and TCRdb's table has in-frame clones only and misses some. The table has a few hundred thousand clones, roughly 84% seen once; the top ten hold roughly 3.6%. Specimen: PBMCs or T cells enriched from blood (not recorded which). These receptors all come from a man between 50 and 59 years old who had recovered from COVID-19. The CDR3 runs from the conserved cysteine through the conserved F or W. Each record gives: J gene, D gene, V gene, CDR3 protein. A D gene is named only where the DNA matches it firmly.

>TRBJ2-3|NA|TRBV27
CASSSTVSSTDTQYF
>TRBJ2-7|TRBD2|TRBV30
CAWETSGGSYEQYF
>TRBJ2-2|TRBD2|TRBV5-1
CASSLRGGPTNTGELFF
>TRBJ1-2|NA|TRBV25-1
CASSDAGGYGYTF
>TRBJ1-2|NA|TRBV5-1
CASSLPVSRGSDGYTF
>TRBJ1-5|NA|TRBV10-1
CASSEIYRGGQSIWSNQPQHF
>TRBJ2-5|NA|TRBV19
CASRLNGERPRETQYF
>TRBJ2-7|NA|TRBV7-7
CASSLDASSYEQYF
>TRBJ1-5|NA|TRBV2
CASCREKEQPQHF
>TRBJ1-1|NA|TRBV19
CASSKTVRRTEAFF
>TRBJ2-3|TRBD1|TRBV29-1
CSALGQGITDTQYF
>TRBJ2-5|TRBD1|TRBV4-1
CASSQDPTDRGRVVETQYF
>TRBJ2-1|NA|TRBV30
CASWGLRGMGQFF
>TRBJ1-6|NA|TRBV18
CASSPRVTDSPLHF
>TRBJ1-6|NA|TRBV13
CASSTPEGNSPLHF
>TRBJ2-7|TRBD1|TRBV10-3
CAIQGDRGQNEQYF
>TRBJ2-1|TRBD2|TRBV10-3
CAIRTSGGSSYNEQFF
>TRBJ2-7|NA|TRBV10-1
CASSAPGAPYEQYF
>TRBJ1-2|NA|TRBV2
CASSDLQHYGYTF
>TRBJ2-7|TRBD2|TRBV5-4
CASSSGLAAYEQYF
>TRBJ1-1|TRBD1|TRBV19
CASSAGGTEAFF
>TRBJ1-1|NA|TRBV4-3
CASSQVQLMNTEAFF
>TRBJ2-1|NA|TRBV19
CASRKGGSYNEQFF
>TRBJ1-6|NA|TRBV3-1/TRBV3-2
CASRTGLGNSPLHF
>TRBJ2-3|NA|TRBV28
CASSGGVTDTQYF
>TRBJ2-2|TRBD1|TRBV6-5
CASRRPTGAPGELFF
>TRBJ2-7|TRBD1|TRBV5-1
CASSYRQGIFYEQYF
>TRBJ1-2|NA|TRBV3-1/TRBV3-2
CASTSTNEGGYGYTF
>TRBJ2-7|TRBD1|TRBV18
CASSPGTGGEQYF
>TRBJ1-1|NA|TRBV2
CASSEPGGVEAFF
>TRBJ2-1|NA|TRBV6-5
CASHSSYNEQFF
>TRBJ2-3|NA|TRBV6-6
CASSYNGRGGRDTQYF
>TRBJ2-7|NA|TRBV18
CASSQGAAETYEQYF
>TRBJ2-3|TRBD2|TRBV10-3
CAARTAGGRTDTQYF
>TRBJ2-2|NA|TRBV10-1
CASRSNTGELFF
>TRBJ2-1|NA|TRBV9
CASSYVAVSSYNEQFF
>TRBJ2-7|TRBD1|TRBV28
CASSRTGGEQYF
>TRBJ2-7|NA|TRBV14
CASSQDLRVGRNEQYF
>TRBJ2-2|NA|TRBV7-9
CASSLRGFDTGELFF
>TRBJ2-7|NA|TRBV27
CASSSIRGYEQYF
>TRBJ2-5|TRBD2|TRBV3-1/TRBV3-2
CASSHAGTSAQETQYF
>TRBJ2-5|NA|TRBV11-2
CASSLGNRESYF
>TRBJ1-6|TRBD1|TRBV28
CASLPYTGGFNSPLHF
>TRBJ1-6|TRBD1|TRBV2
CASSSQGGRDSPLHF
>TRBJ2-5|NA|TRBV12-3/TRBV12-4
CASSLIRGATQYF
>TRBJ1-3|NA|TRBV21-1
CASSKVLSGNTIYF